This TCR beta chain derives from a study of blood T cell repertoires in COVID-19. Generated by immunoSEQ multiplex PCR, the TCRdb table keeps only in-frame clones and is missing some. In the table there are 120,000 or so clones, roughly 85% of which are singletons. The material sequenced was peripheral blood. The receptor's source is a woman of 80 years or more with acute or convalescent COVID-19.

The CDR3: CASSPQKGGVLGEQYF. The DNA of the CDR3 is TGTGCCAGCTCACCCCAGAAAGGAGGGGTATTGGGAGAGCAGTACTTC. This chain joins TRBV18 and TRBJ2-7, with D perhaps TRBD2 (6 bases). Germline CDR1 and CDR2: KGHSH and LQKENI. This CDR3 has 16 amino acids. V lost 3 bases and J lost 7, with 22 bases in between.